Following are 29 T cell receptor beta chains from one sample sequenced in a study of T cell responses to AZD1222 COVID-19 vaccine. This table comes from immunoSEQ multiplex PCR, and its TCRdb copy is limited to in-frame clones, with some not included. The sample has roughly 72,000 clones; approximately 89% are singletons. The input for sequencing was peripheral blood, taken 28 days after the second dose of the MenACWY control vaccine. These receptors all come from an adult who received the MenACWY meningococcal vaccine as a control.

This chain connects TRBV2 to TRBJ1-5; the D is unclear. Per the germline V gene, CDR1 is SNHLY and CDR2 is FYNNEI. The CDR3 length is 13 residues. The V end lost 4 bases, the J end lost 4 bases, and 8 bases lay between the germline ends. The CDR3 DNA reads TGTGCCAGCAGTGTCGGACTAAATCAGCCCCAGCATTTT. It codes for CASSVGLNQPQHF.

This clone showed up just a few times. The V gene is TRBV5-1, the J gene TRBJ2-7; the match to TRBD1 covers 12 bases. The V gene's germline CDR1 is SGHRS and CDR2 YFSETQ. The CDR3 sequence is 16 residues long. J lost 4 bases, V lost 3 bases, and 8 bases had no gene match. The CDR3 nucleotides are TGCGCCAGCAGCTGGGCCGGGACAGGGGGCTTTTACGAGCAGTACTTC. It specifies CASSWAGTGGFYEQYF.

CDR3 DNA sequence: TGTGCCAGCTCCCGGGACAGCGACACAGATACGCAGTATTTT. Its protein product is CASSRDSDTDTQYF. The chain couples TRBV6-4 to TRBJ2-3, with 7 bases that match TRBD1. The CDR3 covers 14 residues. Germline trimming cut 8 bases from V and 2 bases from J; bases unmatched to any gene: 7. Germline lookup yields CDR1 MRHNA and CDR2 SNTAGT.

The chain couples TRBV2 to TRBJ1-2; TRBD1 aligns across 7 bases. This CDR3 region has 15 residues. Trimming removed 4 bases from V and 3 bases from J; junction bases left unmatched: 8. Germline loops: CDR1 SNHLY, CDR2 FYNNEI. The CDR3 loop reads CASSGDRVGDYGYTF. CDR3 nucleotides: TGTGCCAGCAGTGGTGACAGGGTTGGTGACTATGGCTACACCTTC. The variable domain in full, completed from reference TRBV2 and TRBJ1-2, reads EPEVTQTPSHQVTQMGQEVILRCVPISNHLYFYWYRQILGQKVEFLVSFYNNEISEKSEIFDDQFSVERPDGSNFTLKIRSTKLEDSAMYFCASSGDRVGDYGYTFGSGTRLTVV.

The CDR3 sequence is CASSQESRNTEAFF. The CDR3 DNA reads TGTGCCAGCAGCCAAGAATCCAGGAACACTGAAGCTTTCTTT. The chain links TRBV3-1 (or the pseudogene TRBV3-2) to TRBJ1-1; D ambiguous. V was cut by 0 bases and J by 1 base, with 6 bases left in between. In germline, CDR1 is LGHDT, CDR2 YNNKEL (reference sequence). The CDR3 runs 14 residues.

This clone has more than one count but fewer than ten. This rearrangement joins TRBV7-9 to TRBJ2-7; TRBD1 matches 8 bases. The CDR3 contains 13 residues. Germline values: CDR1 SEHNR, CDR2 FQNEAQ (reference sequence). Trimming took 5 bases from V and 5 from J; bases not matched to a gene: 5. The CDR3 sequence: CASSDRGPNEQYF. CDR3 bases: TGTGCCAGCAGCGACAGGGGTCCTAACGAGCAGTACTTC.

The chain joins TRBV9 to TRBJ1-2; possible D gene TRBD1, 6 bases. CDR3 length equals 17 residues. In germline, CDR1 is SGDLS, CDR2 YYNGEE. V dropped 4 bases and J dropped 2 bases, with 21 bases sitting between them. CDR3 DNA sequence: TGTGCCAGCAGCCCCCGTGTGGCCCGGGACACCAACTATGGCTACACCTTC. This gives the protein CASSPRVARDTNYGYTF.

J is TRBJ2-7 and V is TRBV11-3; 9 bases agree with TRBD1. Germline V gene data show CDR1 as SGHNT and CDR2 as YENEEA. The CDR3 spans 16 residues. Unmatched junction bases numbered 12, after V lost 6 bases and J lost 3 bases. In DNA, the CDR3 is TGTGCCAGCAGTTATTCCGGGACAGGGCAATACTACGAGCAGTACTTC. It specifies CASSYSGTGQYYEQYF. Combining the CDR3 with reference TRBV11-3 and TRBJ2-7 gives the whole variable domain EAGVVQSPRYKIIEKKQPVAFWCNPISGHNTLYWYLQNLGQGPELLIRYENEEAVDDSQLPKDRFSAERLKGVDSTLKIQPAELGDSAVYLCASSYSGTGQYYEQYFGPGTRLTVT.

The chain combines TRBV7-2 with TRBJ2-1; possible D gene TRBD1, 7 bases. This CDR3 has 15 residues. Trimming stripped 3 bases from V and 3 bases from J, with 12 bases between. Germline loops: CDR1 SGHTA, CDR2 FQGNSA. CDR3 nucleotide sequence: TGTGCCAGCAGCTTGGAGGGGGCCAGCTACAATGAGCAGTTCTTC. This gives the protein CASSLEGASYNEQFF.

CDR3 DNA: TGTGCCAGCAGTGAATATCAGGGGGACCATTCACCCCTCCACTTT. Its translation: CASSEYQGDHSPLHF. V usage is TRBV25-1 and J usage is TRBJ1-6, with TRBD1 identical over 7 bases. V gave up 0 bases and J gave up 8 bases; unmatched junction bases: 4. Germline V gene lookup returns CDR1 MGHDK and CDR2 SYGVNS. The CDR3 is 15 amino acids.

The genes are TRBV19 and TRBJ2-5, with 8 bases fitting TRBD1. The CDR3 totals 16 residues. The germline V gene has CDR1 LNHDA and CDR2 SQIVND (reference sequence). The J segment lost 0 bases and the V segment lost 4 bases, leaving 7 bases of the junction unmatched. The CDR3 region is CASSTPGQVDQETQYF. CDR3 DNA: TGTGCCAGTAGTACTCCGGGACAGGTAGACCAAGAGACCCAGTACTTC.

The chain couples TRBV6-5 to TRBJ2-7; TRBD1 or TRBD2 may be the D gene (5 bases each). V gave up 5 bases and J gave up 0 bases, with 11 bases separating them. Germline values: CDR1 MNHEY, CDR2 SVGAGI. The CDR3 covers 14 residues. The CDR3 DNA reads as TGTGCCAGCAGTCTCAGGGAGAGCTCCTACGAGCAGTACTTC. This translates into CASSLRESSYEQYF.

The chain links TRBV7-9 to TRBJ2-4; unclear D gene. CDR3 length: 14 residues. Germline-derived CDR1 and CDR2 are SEHNR and FQNEAQ (reference sequence). With 1 base removed from V and 0 bases from J, the gap between germline ends came to 4 bases. The CDR3 reads CASSLDVAKNIQYF. CDR3 in DNA: TGTGCCAGCAGCTTAGATGTAGCCAAAAACATTCAGTACTTC.

The chain is built from TRBV6-5 and TRBJ1-1, with D possibly matching TRBD1 (5 bases). V was trimmed by 6 bases and J by 1 base, leaving 9 bases between them. The germline gives CDR1 MNHEY, CDR2 SVGAGI. The CDR3 has 13 amino acids. CDR3 residues: CASRRGRNTEAFF. The DNA of the CDR3 is TGTGCCAGCAGGAGGGGACGGAACACTGAAGCTTTCTTT.

V is TRBV5-1 and J is TRBJ2-7; D is undetermined. The germline V gene has CDR1 SGHRS and CDR2 YFSETQ. The CDR3 spans 14 residues. V lost 0 bases and J lost 5, with 12 bases in between. CDR3 nucleotide sequence: TGCGCCAGCAGCTTGGATTCCCCGTTGAACGAGCAGTACTTC. As protein: CASSLDSPLNEQYF.

The chain recombines TRBV7-9 with TRBJ1-4; D unclear. This CDR3 is built from 15 residues. With 5 bases removed from V and 6 bases from J, the gap between germline ends came to 16 bases. CDR1 and CDR2 (germline): SEHNR, FQNEAQ (reference sequence). The CDR3 here is CASSPLVWRDEKLFF. The CDR3 bases are TGTGCCAGCAGCCCCTTAGTATGGCGGGATGAAAAACTGTTTTTT.

This chain connects TRBV5-1 to TRBJ2-7, with a weak D call TRBD1 (5 bases). CDR1 and CDR2 from the germline V gene are SGHRS and YFSETQ. V was pared by 6 bases and J by 0 bases, with 19 bases between. This CDR3 region has 16 residues. CDR3 DNA sequence: TGCGCCAGCACCATCGAAGGGGATCTGAGCTCCTACGAGCAGTACTTC. It codes for CASTIEGDLSSYEQYF.

The V and J genes are TRBV5-1 and TRBJ1-4; 10 nucleotides agree with TRBD1. The CDR3 spans 16 residues. After removal of 3 bases from V and 7 bases from J, the junction contained 9 bases not matched to a gene. The germline gives CDR1 SGHRS, CDR2 YFSETQ. CDR3 DNA sequence: TGCGCCAGCAGCTGGGCAGGGACAGGGGAGGGTGAAAAACTGTTTTTT. It encodes CASSWAGTGEGEKLFF.

This clone was observed a few times. The CDR3 bases are TGTGCCAGCAGCCTCGACAGGGGCTACACCTTC. Its protein product is CASSLDRGYTF. The genes are TRBV7-8 and TRBJ1-2; D perhaps matches TRBD1 (6 bases). This CDR3 contains 11 residues. The germline V gene encodes CDR1 SGHVS and CDR2 FQNEAQ. Between the trimmed V and J ends, which lost 5 bases and 8 bases, there was a span of 9 bases. The full variable domain, completed using reference TRBV7-8 and TRBJ1-2, is GAGVSQSPRYKVAKRGQDVALRCDPISGHVSLFWYQQALGQGPEFLTYFQNEAQLDKSGLPSDRFFAERPEGSVSTLKIQRTQQEDSAVYLCASSLDRGYTFGSGTRLTVV.

CDR3 in amino acids: CASSLASFTEAFF. Written as DNA, the CDR3 is TGTGCCAGCAGTTTAGCCAGCTTCACTGAAGCTTTCTTT. V usage is TRBV12-3 or TRBV12-4 and J usage is TRBJ1-1, with D uncertain. The length of the CDR3 is 13 residues. Trimming pared 0 bases from V and 4 bases from J, leaving 6 bases between.

The chain links TRBV6-5 to TRBJ1-2; D gene ambiguous. Looked up from germline, CDR1 is MNHEY and CDR2 is SVGAGI. The CDR3 contains 11 residues. The V end lost 5 bases, the J end lost 8 bases, and 9 bases lay between the germline ends. The CDR3: CASSPGTGYTF. CDR3 coding DNA: TGTGCCAGCAGTCCCGGTACGGGCTACACCTTC.

J is TRBJ1-5 and V is TRBV5-8, with TRBD1 matching 10 bases. Trimming removed 4 bases from V and 0 bases from J; junction bases left unmatched: 7. Germline CDR1 is SGHTS and CDR2 is YDEGEE. This CDR3 contains 17 residues. CDR3 nucleotides: TGTGCCAGCAGCAGGACAGGGGGGGTCAATAGCAATCAGCCCCAGCATTTT. It codes for CASSRTGGVNSNQPQHF.

This chain links TRBV18 with TRBJ1-1; 10 bases map to TRBD1. The CDR3 has 15 amino acids. Germline CDR1 KGHSH, CDR2 LQKENI. J gave up 5 bases and V 3 bases, and 6 bases lay outside the gene matches. This CDR3 is CASSPGTGEMTEAFF. The CDR3 nucleotides read TGTGCCAGCTCACCCGGGACAGGGGAAATGACTGAAGCTTTCTTT.

V usage is TRBV12-5 and J usage is TRBJ2-7; D uncertain. The CDR3 has 17 amino acids. The germline CDR1 and CDR2 sequences are LGHNT and FRNRAP. Deletions cut 0 bases from V and 0 bases from J, with 15 bases between. The CDR3 sequence is CASGLVQGRGLSYEQYF. The CDR3 region has the DNA TGTGCTAGTGGTTTGGTACAAGGCAGAGGCCTCTCCTACGAGCAGTACTTC. Full variable domain (outside the CDR3, taken from reference TRBV12-5 and TRBJ2-7): DARVTQTPRHKVTEMGQEVTMRCQPILGHNTVFWYRQTMMQGLELLAYFRNRAPLDDSGMPKDRFSAEMPDATLATLKIQPSEPRDSAVYFCASGLVQGRGLSYEQYFGPGTRLTVT.

The V gene is TRBV29-1, the J gene TRBJ1-1; D is perhaps TRBD1 (5 bases). This CDR3 is built from 11 residues. Germline V CDR1 and CDR2: SQVTM, ANQGSEA. Trimming removed 7 bases from V and 10 bases from J, with 16 bases in between. CDR3 DNA sequence: TGCAGCGCGCACTTGGGGGGAATAGCTTTCTTT. It specifies CSAHLGGIAFF.

The J gene is TRBJ2-5, the V gene TRBV11-3; 9 positions match TRBD1. Unmatched junction bases numbered 4, after V lost 4 bases and J lost 1 base. The CDR3 consists of 15 residues. CDR1 and CDR2 (germline): SGHNT, YENEEA. CDR3 residues: CASSSRQGGQETQYF. The CDR3 nucleotides read TGTGCCAGCAGCTCCCGACAGGGGGGCCAAGAGACCCAGTACTTC.

This rearrangement joins TRBV30 to TRBJ1-5; 7 bases fit TRBD1. This CDR3 region has 12 residues. The germline gives CDR1 GTSNPN, CDR2 SVGIG (reference sequence). Trimming took 4 bases from V and 7 from J; bases not matched to a gene: 4. The CDR3 spells CAWTGGDQPQHF. The CDR3 DNA reads as TGTGCCTGGACAGGGGGAGACCAGCCCCAGCATTTT. The whole variable domain, remainder taken from reference TRBV30 and TRBJ1-5, is SQTIHQWPATLVQPVGSPLSLECTVEGTSNPNLYWYRQAAGRGLQLLFYSVGIGQISSEVPQNLSASRPQDRQFILSSKKLLLSDSGFYLCAWTGGDQPQHFGDGTRLSIL.

V is TRBV18 and J is TRBJ2-5; possible D gene TRBD1, 6 bases. V was trimmed by 3 bases and J by 5 bases, leaving 22 bases between them. Germline loops: CDR1 KGHSH, CDR2 LQKENI. The length of the CDR3 is 17 residues. CDR3 sequence: CASSPSMAGVSGETQYF. The CDR3 DNA reads TGTGCCAGCTCACCCTCGATGGCAGGGGTATCGGGGGAGACCCAGTACTTC.

The chain employs TRBV11-3 and TRBJ1-1; D gene unclear. V was pared by 4 bases and J by 8 bases, with 17 bases between. Germline CDR1 and CDR2: SGHNT and YENEEA. The CDR3 is made up of 14 amino acids. This CDR3 reads CASSSAPQEKEAFF. CDR3 in DNA: TGTGCCAGCAGCTCCGCGCCCCAGGAAAAGGAAGCTTTCTTT. The full variable domain, with the rest looked up from reference TRBV11-3 and TRBJ1-1, is EAGVVQSPRYKIIEKKQPVAFWCNPISGHNTLYWYLQNLGQGPELLIRYENEEAVDDSQLPKDRFSAERLKGVDSTLKIQPAELGDSAVYLCASSSAPQEKEAFFGQGTRLTVV.